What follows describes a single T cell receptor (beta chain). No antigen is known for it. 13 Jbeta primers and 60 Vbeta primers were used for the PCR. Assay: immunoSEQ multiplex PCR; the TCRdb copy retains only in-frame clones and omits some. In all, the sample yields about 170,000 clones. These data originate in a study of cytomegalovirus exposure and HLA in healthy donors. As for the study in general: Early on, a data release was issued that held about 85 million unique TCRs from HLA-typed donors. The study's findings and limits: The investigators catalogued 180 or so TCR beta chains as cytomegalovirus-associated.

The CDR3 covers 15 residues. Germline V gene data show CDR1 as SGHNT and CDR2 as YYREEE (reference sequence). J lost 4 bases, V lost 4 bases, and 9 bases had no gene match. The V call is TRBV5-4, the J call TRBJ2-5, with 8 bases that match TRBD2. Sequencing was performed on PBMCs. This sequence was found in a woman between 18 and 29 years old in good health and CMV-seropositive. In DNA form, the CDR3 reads TGTGCCAGCAGCCCCGGGGGGGGGCTAGGAGAGACCCAGTACTTC. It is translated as CASSPGGGLGETQYF.